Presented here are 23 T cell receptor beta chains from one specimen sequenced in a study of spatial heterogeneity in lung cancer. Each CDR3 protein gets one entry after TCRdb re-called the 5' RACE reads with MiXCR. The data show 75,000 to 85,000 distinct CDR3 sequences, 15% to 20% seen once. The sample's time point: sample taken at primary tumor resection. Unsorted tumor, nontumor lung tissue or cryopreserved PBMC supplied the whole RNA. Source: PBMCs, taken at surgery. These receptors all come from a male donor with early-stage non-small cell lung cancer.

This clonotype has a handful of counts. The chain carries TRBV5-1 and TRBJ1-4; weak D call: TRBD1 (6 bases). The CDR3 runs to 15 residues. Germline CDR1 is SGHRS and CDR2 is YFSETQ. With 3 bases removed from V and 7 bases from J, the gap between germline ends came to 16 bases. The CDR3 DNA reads TGCGCCAGCAGCTCCGCTGGGGGCCCTGCTGAAAAACTGTTTTTT. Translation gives CASSSAGGPAEKLFF. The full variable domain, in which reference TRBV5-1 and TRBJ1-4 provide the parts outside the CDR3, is KAGVTQTPRYLIKTRGQQVTLSCSPISGHRSVSWYQQTPGQGLQFLFEYFSETQRNKGNFPGRFSGRQFSNSRSEMNVSTLELGDSALYLCASSSAGGPAEKLFFGSGTQLSVL.

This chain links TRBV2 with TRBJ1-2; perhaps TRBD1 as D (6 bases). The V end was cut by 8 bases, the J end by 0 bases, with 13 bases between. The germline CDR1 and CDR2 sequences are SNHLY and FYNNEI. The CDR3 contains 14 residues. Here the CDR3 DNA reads TGTGCCAGCGTACCAGGGGTAGCTAACTATGGCTACACCTTC. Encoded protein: CASVPGVANYGYTF.

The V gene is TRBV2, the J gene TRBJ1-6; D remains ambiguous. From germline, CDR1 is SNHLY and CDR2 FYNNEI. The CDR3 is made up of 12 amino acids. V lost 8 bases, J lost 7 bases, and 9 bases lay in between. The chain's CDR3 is CASLQGNSPLHF. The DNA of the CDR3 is TGTGCCAGCCTGCAAGGAAATTCACCCCTCCACTTT.

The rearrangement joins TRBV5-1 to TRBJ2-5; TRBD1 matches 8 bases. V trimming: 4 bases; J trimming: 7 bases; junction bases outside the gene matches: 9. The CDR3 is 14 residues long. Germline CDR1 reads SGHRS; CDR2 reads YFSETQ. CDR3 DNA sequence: TGCGCCAGCAGCGCGGAAGGACAGGGAAGGACCCAGTACTTC. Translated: CASSAEGQGRTQYF.

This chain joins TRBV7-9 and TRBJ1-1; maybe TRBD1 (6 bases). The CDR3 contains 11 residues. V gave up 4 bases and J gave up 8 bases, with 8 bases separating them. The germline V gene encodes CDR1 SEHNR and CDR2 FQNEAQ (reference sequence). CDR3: CASSSGTEAFF. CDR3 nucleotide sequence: TGTGCCAGCAGCTCCGGGACAGAAGCTTTCTTT. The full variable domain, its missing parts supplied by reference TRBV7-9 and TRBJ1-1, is DTGVSQNPRHKITKRGQNVTFRCDPISEHNRLYWYRQTLGQGPEFLTYFQNEAQLEKSRLLSDRFSAERPKGSFSTLEIQRTEQGDSAMYLCASSSGTEAFFGQGTRLTVV.

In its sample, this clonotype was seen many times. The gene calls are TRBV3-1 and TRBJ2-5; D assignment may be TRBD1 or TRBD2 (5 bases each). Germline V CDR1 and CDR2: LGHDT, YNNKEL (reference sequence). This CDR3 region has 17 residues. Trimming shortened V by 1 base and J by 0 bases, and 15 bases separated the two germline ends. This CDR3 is CASSQGTGTVNQETQYF. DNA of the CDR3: TGTGCCAGCAGCCAAGGCACCGGGACGGTCAACCAAGAGACCCAGTACTTC.

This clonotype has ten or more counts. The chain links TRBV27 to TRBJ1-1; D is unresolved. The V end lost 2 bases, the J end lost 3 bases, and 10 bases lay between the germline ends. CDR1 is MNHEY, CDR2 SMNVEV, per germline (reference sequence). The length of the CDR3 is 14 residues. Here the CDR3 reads CASSLEDQHTEAFF. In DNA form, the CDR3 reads TGTGCCAGCAGTTTAGAAGATCAGCACACTGAAGCTTTCTTT.

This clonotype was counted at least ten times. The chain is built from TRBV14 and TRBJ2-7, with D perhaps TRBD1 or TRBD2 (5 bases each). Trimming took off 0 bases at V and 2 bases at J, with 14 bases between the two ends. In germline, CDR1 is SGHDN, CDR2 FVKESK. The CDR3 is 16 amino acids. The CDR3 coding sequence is TGTGCCAGCAGCCAAGATGGGCAGGGAGTAACCTACGAGCAGTACTTC. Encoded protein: CASSQDGQGVTYEQYF.

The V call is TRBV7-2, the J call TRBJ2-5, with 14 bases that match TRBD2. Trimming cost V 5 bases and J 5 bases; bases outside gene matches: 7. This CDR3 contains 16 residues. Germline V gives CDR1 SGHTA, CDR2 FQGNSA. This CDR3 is CASSRGLAGVRETQYF. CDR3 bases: TGTGCCAGCAGCCGGGGACTAGCGGGAGTTAGGGAGACCCAGTACTTC.

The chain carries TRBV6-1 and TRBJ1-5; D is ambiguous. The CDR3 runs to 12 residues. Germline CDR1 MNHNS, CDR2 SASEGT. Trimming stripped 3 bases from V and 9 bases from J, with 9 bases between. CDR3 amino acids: CASSENLRPQHF. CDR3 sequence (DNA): TGTGCCAGCAGTGAGAATTTAAGGCCCCAGCATTTT.

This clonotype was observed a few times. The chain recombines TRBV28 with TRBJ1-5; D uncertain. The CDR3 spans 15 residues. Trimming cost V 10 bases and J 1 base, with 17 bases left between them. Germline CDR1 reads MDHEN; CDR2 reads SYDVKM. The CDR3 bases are TGTGCCACCCAACCCTTCGGACTGAGCAATCAGCCCCAGCATTTT. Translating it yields CATQPFGLSNQPQHF.

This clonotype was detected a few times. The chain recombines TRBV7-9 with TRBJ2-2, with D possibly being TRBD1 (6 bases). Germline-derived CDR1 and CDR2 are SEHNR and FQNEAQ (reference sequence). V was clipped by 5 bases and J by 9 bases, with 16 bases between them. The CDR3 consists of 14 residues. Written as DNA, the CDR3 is TGTGCCAGCAGCCCCCGGACAGAGCCGAGGGAGCTGTTTTTT. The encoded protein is CASSPRTEPRELFF.

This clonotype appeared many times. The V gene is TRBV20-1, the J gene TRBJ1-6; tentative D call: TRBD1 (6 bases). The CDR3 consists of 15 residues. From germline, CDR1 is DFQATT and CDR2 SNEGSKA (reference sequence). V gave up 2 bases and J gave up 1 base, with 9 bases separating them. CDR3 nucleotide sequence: TGCAGTGCTAGACCCGGGACATCCTATAATTCACCCCTCCACTTT. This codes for CSARPGTSYNSPLHF.

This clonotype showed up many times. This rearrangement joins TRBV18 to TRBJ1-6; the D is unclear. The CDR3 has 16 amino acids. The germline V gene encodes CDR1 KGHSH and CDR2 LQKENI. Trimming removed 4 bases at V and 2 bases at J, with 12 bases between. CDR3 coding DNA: TGTGCCAGCTCACGGCAGCGCCCAACCTATAATTCACCCCTCCACTTT. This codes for CASSRQRPTYNSPLHF.

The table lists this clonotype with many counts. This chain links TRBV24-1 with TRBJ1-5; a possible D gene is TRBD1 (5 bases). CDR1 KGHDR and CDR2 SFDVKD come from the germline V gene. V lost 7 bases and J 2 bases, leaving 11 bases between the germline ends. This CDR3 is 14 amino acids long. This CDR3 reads CATRDTSCNQPQHF. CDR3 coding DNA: TGTGCCACCAGGGACACCTCGTGCAATCAGCCCCAGCATTTT.

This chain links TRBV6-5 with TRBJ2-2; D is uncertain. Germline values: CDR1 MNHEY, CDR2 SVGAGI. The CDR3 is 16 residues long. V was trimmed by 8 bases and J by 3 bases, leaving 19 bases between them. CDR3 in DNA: TGTGCCAGCCCTAGAGTCGGTGATAAGTACACCGGGGAGCTGTTTTTT. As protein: CASPRVGDKYTGELFF.

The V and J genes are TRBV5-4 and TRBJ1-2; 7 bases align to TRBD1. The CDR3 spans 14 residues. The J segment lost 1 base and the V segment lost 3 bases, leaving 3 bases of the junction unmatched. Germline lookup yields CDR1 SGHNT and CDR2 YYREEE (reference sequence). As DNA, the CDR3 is TGTGCCAGCAGCTCGGGACAGATTAACTATGGCTACACCTTC. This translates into CASSSGQINYGYTF.

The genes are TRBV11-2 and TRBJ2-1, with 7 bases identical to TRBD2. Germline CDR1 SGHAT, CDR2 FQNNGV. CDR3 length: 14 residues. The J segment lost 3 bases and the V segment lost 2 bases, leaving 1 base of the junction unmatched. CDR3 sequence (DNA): TGTGCCAGCAGCTTATCTAGCGGCTACAATGAGCAGTTCTTC. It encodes CASSLSSGYNEQFF.

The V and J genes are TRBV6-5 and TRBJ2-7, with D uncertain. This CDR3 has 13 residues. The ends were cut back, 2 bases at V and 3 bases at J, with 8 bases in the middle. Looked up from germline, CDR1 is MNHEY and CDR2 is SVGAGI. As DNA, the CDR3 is TGTGCCAGCAGTTACGGGCCCTACTACGAGCAGTACTTC. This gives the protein CASSYGPYYEQYF.

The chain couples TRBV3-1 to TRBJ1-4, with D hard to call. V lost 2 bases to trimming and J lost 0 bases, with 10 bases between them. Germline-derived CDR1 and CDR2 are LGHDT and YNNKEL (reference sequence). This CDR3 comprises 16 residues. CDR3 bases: TGTGCCAGCAGCCAATTCACGTCCGCAACTAATGAAAAACTGTTTTTT. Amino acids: CASSQFTSATNEKLFF.

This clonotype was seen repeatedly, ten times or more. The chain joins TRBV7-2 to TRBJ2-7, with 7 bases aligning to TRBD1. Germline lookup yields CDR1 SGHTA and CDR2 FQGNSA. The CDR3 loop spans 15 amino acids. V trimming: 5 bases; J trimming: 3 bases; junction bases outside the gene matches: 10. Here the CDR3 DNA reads TGTGCCAGCAGCCTACAGCCGGGACAGATCTACGAGCAGTACTTC. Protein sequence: CASSLQPGQIYEQYF.

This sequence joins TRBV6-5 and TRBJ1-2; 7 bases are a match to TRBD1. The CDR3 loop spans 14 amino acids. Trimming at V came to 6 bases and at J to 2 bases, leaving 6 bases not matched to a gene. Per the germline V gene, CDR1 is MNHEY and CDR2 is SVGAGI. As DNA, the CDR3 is TGTGCCAGCAGCCCCGAGGGGGCCAACTATGGCTACACCTTC. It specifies CASSPEGANYGYTF.

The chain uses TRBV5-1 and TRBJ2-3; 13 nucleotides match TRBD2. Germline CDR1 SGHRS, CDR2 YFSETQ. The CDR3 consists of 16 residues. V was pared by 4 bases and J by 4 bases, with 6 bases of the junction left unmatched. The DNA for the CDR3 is TGCGCCAGCAGCCGGGCTGGACTAGCGGGAGCAGATACGCAGTATTTT. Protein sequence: CASSRAGLAGADTQYF.